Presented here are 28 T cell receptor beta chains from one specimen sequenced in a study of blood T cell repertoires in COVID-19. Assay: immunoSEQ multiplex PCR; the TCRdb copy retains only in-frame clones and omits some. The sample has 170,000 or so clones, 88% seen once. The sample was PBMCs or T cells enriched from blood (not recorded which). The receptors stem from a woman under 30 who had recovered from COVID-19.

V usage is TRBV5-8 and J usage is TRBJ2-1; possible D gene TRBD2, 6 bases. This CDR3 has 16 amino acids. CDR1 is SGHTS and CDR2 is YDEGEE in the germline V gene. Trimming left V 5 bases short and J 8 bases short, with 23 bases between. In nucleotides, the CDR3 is TGTGCCAGCAGAATAGGAGGCCTGAGAGGGACTGATGAGCAGTTCTTC. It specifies CASRIGGLRGTDEQFF.

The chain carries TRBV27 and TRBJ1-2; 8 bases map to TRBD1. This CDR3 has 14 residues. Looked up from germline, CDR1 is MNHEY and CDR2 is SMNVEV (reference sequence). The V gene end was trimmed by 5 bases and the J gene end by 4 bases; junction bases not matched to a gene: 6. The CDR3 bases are TGTGCCAGCAGTATAGGACAGGGTCGCTATGGCTACACCTTC. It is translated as CASSIGQGRYGYTF.

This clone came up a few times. CDR3 protein: CASSLSASGTYEQYF. CDR3 in DNA: TGTGCCAGCAGCTTATCCGCTAGCGGTACTTACGAGCAGTACTTC. This sequence joins TRBV7-3 and TRBJ2-7; 7 positions match TRBD2. CDR1 and CDR2 from the germline V gene are SGHTA and FQGTGA. The V gene end was trimmed by 2 bases and the J gene end by 4 bases; junction bases not matched to a gene: 8. This CDR3 has 15 residues.

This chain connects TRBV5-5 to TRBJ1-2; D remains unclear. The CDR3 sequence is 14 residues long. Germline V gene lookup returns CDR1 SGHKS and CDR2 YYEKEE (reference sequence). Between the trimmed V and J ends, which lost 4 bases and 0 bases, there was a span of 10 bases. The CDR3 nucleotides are TGTGCCAGCAGCGCGGGGAGCACTAACTATGGCTACACCTTC. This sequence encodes CASSAGSTNYGYTF.

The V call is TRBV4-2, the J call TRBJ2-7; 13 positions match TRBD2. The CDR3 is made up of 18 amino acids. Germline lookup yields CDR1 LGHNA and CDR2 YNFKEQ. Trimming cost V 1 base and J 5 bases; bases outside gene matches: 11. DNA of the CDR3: TGTGCCAGCAGCCAAGTAAGGACTAGCGGGAGTTCAACCCACGAGCAGTACTTC. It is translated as CASSQVRTSGSSTHEQYF.

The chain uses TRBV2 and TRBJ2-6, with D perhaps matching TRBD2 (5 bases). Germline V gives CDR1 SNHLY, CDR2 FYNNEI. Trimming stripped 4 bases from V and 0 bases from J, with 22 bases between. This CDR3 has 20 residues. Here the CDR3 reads CASSVGVGVSHLSGANVLTF. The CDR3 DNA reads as TGTGCCAGCAGTGTTGGGGTGGGAGTTTCCCATCTCTCTGGGGCCAACGTCCTGACTTTC. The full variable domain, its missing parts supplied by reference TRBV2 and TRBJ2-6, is EPEVTQTPSHQVTQMGQEVILRCVPISNHLYFYWYRQILGQKVEFLVSFYNNEISEKSEIFDDQFSVERPDGSNFTLKIRSTKLEDSAMYFCASSVGVGVSHLSGANVLTFGAGSRLTVL.

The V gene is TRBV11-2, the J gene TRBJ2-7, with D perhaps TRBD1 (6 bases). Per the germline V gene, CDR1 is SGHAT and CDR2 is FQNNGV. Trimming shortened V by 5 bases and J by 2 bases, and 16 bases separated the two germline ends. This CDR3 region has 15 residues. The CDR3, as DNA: TGTGCCAGCAGCCCCTCCGTGCAGGGGACCTACGAGCAGTACTTC. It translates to CASSPSVQGTYEQYF. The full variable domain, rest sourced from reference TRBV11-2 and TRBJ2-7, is EAGVAQSPRYKIIEKRQSVAFWCNPISGHATLYWYQQILGQGPKLLIQFQNNGVVDDSQLPKDRFSAERLKGVDSTLKIQPAKLEDSAVYLCASSPSVQGTYEQYFGPGTRLTVT.

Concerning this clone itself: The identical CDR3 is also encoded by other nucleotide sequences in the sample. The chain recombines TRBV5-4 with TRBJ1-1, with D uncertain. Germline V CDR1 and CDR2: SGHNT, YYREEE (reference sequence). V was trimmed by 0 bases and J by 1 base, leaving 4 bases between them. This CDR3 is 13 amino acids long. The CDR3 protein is CASSLGGNTEAFF. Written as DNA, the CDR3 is TGTGCCAGCAGCTTGGGAGGGAACACTGAAGCTTTCTTT.

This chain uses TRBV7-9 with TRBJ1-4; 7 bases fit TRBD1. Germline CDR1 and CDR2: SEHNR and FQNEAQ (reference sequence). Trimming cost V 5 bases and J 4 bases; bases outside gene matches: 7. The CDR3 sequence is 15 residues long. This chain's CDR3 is CASSPTGVVNEKLFF. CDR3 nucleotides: TGTGCCAGCAGCCCAACAGGGGTCGTTAATGAAAAACTGTTTTTT.

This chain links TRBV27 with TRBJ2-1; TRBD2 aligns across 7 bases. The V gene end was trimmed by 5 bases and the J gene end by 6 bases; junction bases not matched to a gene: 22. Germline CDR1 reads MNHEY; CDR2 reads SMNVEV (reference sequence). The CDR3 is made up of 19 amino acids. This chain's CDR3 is CASSLRTSWGEGAINEQFF. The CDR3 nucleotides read TGTGCCAGCAGTCTACGGACTAGTTGGGGGGAAGGGGCGATCAATGAGCAGTTCTTC.

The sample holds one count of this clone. The CDR3 DNA reads as TGCGCCAGCAGCCTCTTGGGGCAGGGAGGGGAAAAACTGTTTTTT. Translation gives CASSLLGQGGEKLFF. V gene TRBV5-1 combines with J gene TRBJ1-4; tentatively, D is TRBD1 (5 bases). Trimming shortened V by 4 bases and J by 8 bases, and 18 bases separated the two germline ends. Germline V gene sequence: CDR1 SGHRS, CDR2 YFSETQ. The CDR3 extends over 15 amino acids.

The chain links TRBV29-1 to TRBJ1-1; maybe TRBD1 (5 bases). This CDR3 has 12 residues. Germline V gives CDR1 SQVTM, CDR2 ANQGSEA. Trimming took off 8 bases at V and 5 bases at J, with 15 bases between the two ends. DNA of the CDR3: TGCAGCCCCGACCGGGGGGGAACTGAAGCTTTCTTT. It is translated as CSPDRGGTEAFF.

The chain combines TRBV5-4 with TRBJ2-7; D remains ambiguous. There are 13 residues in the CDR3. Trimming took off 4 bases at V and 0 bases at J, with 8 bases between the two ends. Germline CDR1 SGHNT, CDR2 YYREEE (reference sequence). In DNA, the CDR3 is TGTGCCAGCAGCGTCCCTAACTCCTACGAGCAGTACTTC. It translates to CASSVPNSYEQYF.

The CDR3 reads CASSPTGQNYGYTF. The CDR3 nucleotides read TGCGCCAGCAGCCCAACGGGACAGAACTATGGCTACACCTTC. V gene TRBV5-1 combines with J gene TRBJ1-2, with 7 nucleotides matching TRBD1. J lost 2 bases, V lost 4 bases, and 5 bases had no gene match. Germline V gene lookup returns CDR1 SGHRS and CDR2 YFSETQ. This CDR3 is 14 amino acids long.

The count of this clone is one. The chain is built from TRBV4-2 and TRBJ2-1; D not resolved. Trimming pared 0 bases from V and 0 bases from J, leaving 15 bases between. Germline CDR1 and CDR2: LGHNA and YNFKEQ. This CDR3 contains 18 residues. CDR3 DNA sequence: TGTGCCAGCAGCCAAGATTGGTCCCCTTTGAGCTCCTACAATGAGCAGTTCTTC. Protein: CASSQDWSPLSSYNEQFF.

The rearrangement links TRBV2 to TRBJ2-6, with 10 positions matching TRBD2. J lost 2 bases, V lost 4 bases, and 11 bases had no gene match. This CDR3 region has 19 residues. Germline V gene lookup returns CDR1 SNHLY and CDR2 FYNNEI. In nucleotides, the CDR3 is TGTGCCAGCAGTGGCATCGCTAGCGGGAGTAAAACTGGGGCCAACGTCCTGACTTTC. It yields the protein CASSGIASGSKTGANVLTF.

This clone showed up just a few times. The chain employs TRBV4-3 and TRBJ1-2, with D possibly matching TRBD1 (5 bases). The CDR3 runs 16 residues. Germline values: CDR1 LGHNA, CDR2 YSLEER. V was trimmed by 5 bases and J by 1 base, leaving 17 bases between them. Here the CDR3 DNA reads TGCGCCAGCAGCTTCGTTCAGGGCAAAGTTAACTATGGCTACACCTTC. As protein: CASSFVQGKVNYGYTF.

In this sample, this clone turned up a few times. The CDR3, as DNA: TGTGCCAGCAGGGGCTCTACTAGCGGGAGCTCCTACGAGCAGTACTTC. Protein sequence: CASRGSTSGSSYEQYF. The chain uses TRBV6-6 and TRBJ2-7, with 11 bases that match TRBD2. V trimming: 6 bases; J trimming: 0 bases; junction bases outside the gene matches: 7. The CDR3 contains 16 residues. The germline CDR1 and CDR2 sequences are MNHNY and SVGAGI (reference sequence).

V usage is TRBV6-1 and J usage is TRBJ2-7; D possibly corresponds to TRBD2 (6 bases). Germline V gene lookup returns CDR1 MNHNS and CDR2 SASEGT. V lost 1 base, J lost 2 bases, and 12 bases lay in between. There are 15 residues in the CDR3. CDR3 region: CASSEEEGRPYEQYF. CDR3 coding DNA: TGTGCCAGCAGTGAAGAGGAGGGGCGTCCCTACGAGCAGTACTTC.

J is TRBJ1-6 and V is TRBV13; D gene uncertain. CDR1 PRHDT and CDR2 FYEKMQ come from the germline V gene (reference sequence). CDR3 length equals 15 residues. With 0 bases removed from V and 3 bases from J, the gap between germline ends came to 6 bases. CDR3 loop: CASSLGQNYNSPLHF. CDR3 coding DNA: TGTGCCAGCAGCTTAGGGCAGAACTATAATTCACCCCTCCACTTT.

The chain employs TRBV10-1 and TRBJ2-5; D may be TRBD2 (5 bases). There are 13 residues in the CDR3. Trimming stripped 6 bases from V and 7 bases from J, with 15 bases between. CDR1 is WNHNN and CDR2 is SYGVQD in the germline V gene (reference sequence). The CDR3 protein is CASSLGPAGTQYF. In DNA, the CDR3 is TGCGCCAGCAGCCTCGGCCCCGCGGGGACCCAGTACTTC.

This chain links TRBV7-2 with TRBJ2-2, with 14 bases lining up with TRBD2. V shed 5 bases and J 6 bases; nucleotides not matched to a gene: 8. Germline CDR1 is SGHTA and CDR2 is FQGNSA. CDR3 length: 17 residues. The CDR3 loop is CASSLTTSGGAPGELFF. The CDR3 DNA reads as TGTGCCAGCAGCCTAACGACTAGCGGGGGGGCCCCCGGGGAGCTGTTTTTT. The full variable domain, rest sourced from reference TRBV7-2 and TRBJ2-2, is GAGVSQSPSNKVTEKGKDVELRCDPISGHTALYWYRQSLGQGLEFLIYFQGNSAPDKSGLPSDRFSAERTGGSVSTLTIQRTQQEDSAVYLCASSLTTSGGAPGELFFGEGSRLTVL.

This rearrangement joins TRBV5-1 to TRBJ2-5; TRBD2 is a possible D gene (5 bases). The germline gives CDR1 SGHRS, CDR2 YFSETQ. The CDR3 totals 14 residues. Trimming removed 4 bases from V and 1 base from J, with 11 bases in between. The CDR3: CASSRGPSQETQYF. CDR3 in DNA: TGCGCCAGCAGCCGGGGTCCGAGCCAAGAGACCCAGTACTTC.

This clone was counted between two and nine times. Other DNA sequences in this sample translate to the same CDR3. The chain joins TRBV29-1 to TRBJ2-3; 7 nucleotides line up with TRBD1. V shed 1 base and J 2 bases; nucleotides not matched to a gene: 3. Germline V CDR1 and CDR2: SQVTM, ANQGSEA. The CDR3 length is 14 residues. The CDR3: CSVEGQGYTDTQYF. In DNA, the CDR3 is TGCAGCGTTGAAGGACAGGGCTACACAGATACGCAGTATTTT.

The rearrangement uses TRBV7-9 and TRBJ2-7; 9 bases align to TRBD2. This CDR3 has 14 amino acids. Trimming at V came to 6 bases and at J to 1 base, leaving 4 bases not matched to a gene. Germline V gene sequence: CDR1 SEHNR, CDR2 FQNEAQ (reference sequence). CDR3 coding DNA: TGTGCCAGCAGTCGAAGCGGGGGGTCCTACGAGCAGTACTTC. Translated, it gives CASSRSGGSYEQYF.

The CDR3 reads CASSLEQALNTEAFF. CDR3 coding DNA: TGCGCCAGCAGCTTAGAGCAGGCCTTAAACACTGAAGCTTTCTTT. V and J are TRBV5-1 and TRBJ1-1; D is uncertain. The CDR3 runs to 15 residues. The V end was cut by 2 bases, the J end by 2 bases, with 13 bases between. Germline lookup yields CDR1 SGHRS and CDR2 YFSETQ.

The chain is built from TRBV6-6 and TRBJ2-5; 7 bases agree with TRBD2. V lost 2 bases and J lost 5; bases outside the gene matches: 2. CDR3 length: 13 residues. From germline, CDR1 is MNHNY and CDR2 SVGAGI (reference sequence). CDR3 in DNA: TGTGCCAGCAGTTACACCGGGGGGGAGACCCAGTACTTC. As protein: CASSYTGGETQYF.

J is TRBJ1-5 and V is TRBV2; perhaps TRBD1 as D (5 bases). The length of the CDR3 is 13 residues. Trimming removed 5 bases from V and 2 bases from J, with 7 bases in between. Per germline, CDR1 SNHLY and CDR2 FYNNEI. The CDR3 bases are TGTGCCAGCAGTTCGGGGGGCAATCAGCCCCAGCATTTT. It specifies CASSSGGNQPQHF. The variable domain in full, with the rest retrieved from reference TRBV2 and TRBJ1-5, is EPEVTQTPSHQVTQMGQEVILRCVPISNHLYFYWYRQILGQKVEFLVSFYNNEISEKSEIFDDQFSVERPDGSNFTLKIRSTKLEDSAMYFCASSSGGNQPQHFGDGTRLSIL.